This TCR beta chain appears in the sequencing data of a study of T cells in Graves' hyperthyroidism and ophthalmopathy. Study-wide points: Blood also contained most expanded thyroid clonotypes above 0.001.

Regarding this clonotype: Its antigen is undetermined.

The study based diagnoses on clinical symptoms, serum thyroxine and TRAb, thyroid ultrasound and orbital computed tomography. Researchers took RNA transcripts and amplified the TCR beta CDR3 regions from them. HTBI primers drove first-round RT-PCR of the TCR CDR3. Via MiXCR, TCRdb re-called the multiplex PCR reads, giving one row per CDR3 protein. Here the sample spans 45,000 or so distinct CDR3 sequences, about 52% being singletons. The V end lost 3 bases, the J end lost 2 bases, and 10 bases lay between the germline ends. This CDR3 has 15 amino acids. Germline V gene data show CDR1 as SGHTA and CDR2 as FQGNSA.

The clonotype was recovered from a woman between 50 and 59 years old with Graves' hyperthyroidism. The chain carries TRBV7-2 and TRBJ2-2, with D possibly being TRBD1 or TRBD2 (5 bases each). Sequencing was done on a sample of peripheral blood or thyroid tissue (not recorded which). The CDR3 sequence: CASSLGRYNTGELFF. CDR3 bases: TGTGCCAGCAGCTTGGGACGGTATAACACCGGGGAGCTGTTTTTT.